The present T cell receptor (beta chain) was sequenced within a study of human T cells and chemical hapten exposure. Across the study: How much TCR each sample yielded varied, mostly because pooled library volumes differed slightly.

The CDR3 consists of 13 residues. Per germline, CDR1 DFQATT and CDR2 SNEGSKA (reference sequence). V was clipped by 0 bases and J by 4 bases, with 7 bases between them. TCRdb reanalysed the RACE reads using MiXCR and keeps one entry per CDR3 protein. The table shows around 62,000 distinct CDR3 sequences, with approximately 7% occurring only once. Time point indicated: pre-sensitization, week 0. Treatment given: therapeutic diphenylcyclopropenone sensitization with weekly scalp DPC. This clonotype was seen more than once but under ten times. Sequenced material: whole blood, taken in connection with sensitization to the hapten diphenylcyclopropenone (DPC). The receptor comes from a woman aged 30 to 39 with alopecia areata. Some clones in this sample may be carry-over from other donors' samples. V is TRBV20-1 and J is TRBJ1-5, with D uncertain. Here the CDR3 reads CSARDLENQPQHF. In DNA, the CDR3 is TGCAGTGCTAGAGATCTGGAAAATCAGCCCCAGCATTTT.